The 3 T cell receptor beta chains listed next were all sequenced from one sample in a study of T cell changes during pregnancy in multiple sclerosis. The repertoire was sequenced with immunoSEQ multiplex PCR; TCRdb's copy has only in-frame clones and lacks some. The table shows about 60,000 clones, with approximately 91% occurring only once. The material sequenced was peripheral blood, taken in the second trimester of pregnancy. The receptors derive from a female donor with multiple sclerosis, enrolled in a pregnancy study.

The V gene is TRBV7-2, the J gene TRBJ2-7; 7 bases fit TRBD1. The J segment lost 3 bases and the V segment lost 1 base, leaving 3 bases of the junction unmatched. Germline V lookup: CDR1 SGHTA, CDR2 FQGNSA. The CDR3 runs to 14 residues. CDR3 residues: CASSLEQGIYEQYF. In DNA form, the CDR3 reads TGTGCCAGCAGCTTAGAACAGGGGATCTACGAGCAGTACTTC.

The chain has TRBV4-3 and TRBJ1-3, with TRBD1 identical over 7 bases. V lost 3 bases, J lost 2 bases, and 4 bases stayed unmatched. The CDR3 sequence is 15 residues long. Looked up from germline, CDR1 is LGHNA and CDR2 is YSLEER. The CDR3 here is CASSQTTGTGNTIYF. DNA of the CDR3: TGCGCCAGCAGCCAGACGACAGGGACTGGAAACACCATATATTTT.

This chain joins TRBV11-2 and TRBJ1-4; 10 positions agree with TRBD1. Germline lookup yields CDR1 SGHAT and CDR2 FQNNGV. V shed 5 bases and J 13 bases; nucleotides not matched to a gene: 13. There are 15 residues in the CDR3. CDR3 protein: CASSPRQGAASRLFF. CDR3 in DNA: TGTGCCAGCAGCCCCAGACAGGGGGCCGCTTCAAGACTGTTTTTT.